A single sample is the source of the 27 T cell receptor beta chains below, sequenced in a study of blood T cells in healthy people across ages. PCR was performed a second time for roughly 7 to 12 cycles using a sample-barcoded 5' primer and a J-beta primer mix. TCRdb re-called the 5' RACE reads through MiXCR, storing one row per CDR3 protein. The profile shows 630,000 or so distinct CDR3 sequences, approximately 29% of them singletons. Sequenced sample: blood. All receptors derive from a woman of 80 years or more in good health.

This clonotype was counted many times. This chain joins TRBV7-2 and TRBJ2-5; TRBD1 aligns across 9 bases. After removal of 3 bases from V and 5 bases from J, the junction contained 13 bases not matched to a gene. The CDR3 consists of 17 residues. In germline, CDR1 is SGHTA, CDR2 FQGNSA. CDR3 bases: TGTGCCAGCAGCTTTAGGGCCCGGCGGGGGACAGGGGAGACCCAGTACTTC. It is translated as CASSFRARRGTGETQYF.

Concerning this clonotype itself: Possible read error: a much larger clone is one base away. The genes are TRBV9 and TRBJ2-1, with D possibly being TRBD2 (9 bases). Germline values: CDR1 SGDLS, CDR2 YYNGEE. This CDR3 comprises 15 residues. V lost 6 bases and J lost 7, with 20 bases in between. The CDR3 protein is CASTRGRGGSNEQFF. The DNA for the CDR3 is TGTGCCAGCACCAGGGGGCGGGGGGGCTCTAATGAGCAGTTCTTC.

As to this clonotype: At one end the junction does not follow the germline gene, possibly because of a read error. This chain uses TRBV9 with TRBJ2-3; D unclear. CDR3 length: 14 residues. CDR1 and CDR2 from the germline V gene are SGDLS and YYNGEE. The CDR3 spells CACSVGQATDTQYF. The CDR3 DNA sequence: TGTGCCTGCAGCGTAGGGCAGGCCACAGATACGCAGTATTTT.

This chain connects TRBV7-2 to TRBJ2-5; a weak D match, TRBD1 (6 bases). Per germline, CDR1 SGHTA and CDR2 FQGNSA. V shed 5 bases and J shed 7 bases, with 14 bases lying between them. The CDR3 has 13 residues. CDR3 sequence (DNA): TGTGCCAGCAGCGAGCAGGGGCCAGGGACCCAGTACTTC. As protein: CASSEQGPGTQYF.

This clonotype showed up just a few times. The chain has TRBV5-1 and TRBJ2-1; D remains unclear. The DNA end is a closer match to TRBJ2-7, so the J assignment may be wrong. CDR3 length: 16 residues. Per germline, CDR1 SGHRS and CDR2 YFSETQ. In nucleotides, the CDR3 is TGCGCCAGCAGCTTGATTACAAGTAGCTCCTACAATGAGCAGTACTTC. It is translated as CASSLITSSSYNEQYF.

In regard to this clonotype: Just one base apart from a much larger clone, this may be a read error. DNA of the CDR3: TGTGCCAGCAGCTTAACTCCCGGGGGGCCCCAAGAGACCCAGTTCTTC. Its translation: CASSLTPGGPQETQFF. The V and J genes are TRBV7-2 and TRBJ2-5; weak D call: TRBD2 (7 bases). The better agreement between TRBJ2-1 and the DNA end casts doubt on the J call. The germline gives CDR1 SGHTA, CDR2 FQGNSA. The CDR3 totals 16 residues.

This clonotype was observed a few times. V usage is TRBV4-2 and J usage is TRBJ1-4, with D possibly TRBD1 on 6 matching bases. The germline V and J ends were trimmed by 0 bases and 6 bases, with 14 bases remaining between them. Germline V gene lookup returns CDR1 LGHNA and CDR2 YNFKEQ. This CDR3 is built from 16 residues. The CDR3 here is CASSQDFRGMDEKLFF. The CDR3 nucleotides are TGTGCCAGCAGCCAAGATTTTAGGGGGATGGATGAAAAACTGTTTTTT.

With respect to this clonotype: Being one base from a much bigger clone, this may be a read error. The chain combines TRBV3-1 with TRBJ2-7, with TRBD1 identical over 9 bases. CDR3 length equals 14 residues. Germline V gene data show CDR1 as LGHDT and CDR2 as YNNKEL (reference sequence). J gave up 5 bases and V 4 bases, and 6 bases lay outside the gene matches. CDR3 loop: CASSPGTGSNEQYF. The CDR3 nucleotides are TGTGCCAGCAGCCCCGGGACAGGGAGCAACGAGCAGTACTTC.

In its sample, this clonotype was seen many times. The gene calls are TRBV5-1 and TRBJ2-3; D is ambiguous. The CDR3 loop spans 13 amino acids. V gave up 4 bases and J gave up 0 bases, with 6 bases separating them. Germline loops: CDR1 SGHRS, CDR2 YFSETQ. The CDR3 reads CASSNPSTDTQYF. The CDR3 bases are TGCGCCAGCAGCAATCCGAGCACAGATACGCAGTATTTT.

Only a few counts were recorded for this clonotype. V gene TRBV10-3 combines with J gene TRBJ2-1; 7 bases agree with TRBD1. Germline V gene lookup returns CDR1 ENHRY and CDR2 SYGVKD. After removal of 10 bases from V and 7 bases from J, the junction contained 10 bases not matched to a gene. The CDR3 length is 13 residues. In DNA, the CDR3 is TGTGCCAGCAGCCTGACAGGGCCAAATGAGCAGTTCTTC. Translation gives CASSLTGPNEQFF.

The chain uses TRBV7-2 and TRBJ2-2; D remains unclear. CDR3 size: 14 residues. V lost 3 bases to trimming and J lost 1 base, with 6 bases between them. Germline V gene lookup returns CDR1 SGHTA and CDR2 FQGNSA. The CDR3 loop reads CASSFQQNTGELFF. In nucleotides, the CDR3 is TGTGCCAGCAGCTTTCAACAGAACACCGGGGAGCTGTTTTTT.

This clonotype was seen only a few times. This may come from a read error, since a much larger clone is one base off. The chain uses TRBV3-1 and TRBJ1-4; 9 nucleotides agree with TRBD1. Germline values: CDR1 LGHDT, CDR2 YNNKEL (reference sequence). CDR3 length: 14 amino acids. The CDR3 DNA follows: TGTGCCAGCAGCGTACAGGGGGCAAGGGAAAAACGGTTTTTT. It yields the protein CASSVQGAREKRFF. The full variable domain, completed using reference TRBV3-1 and TRBJ1-4, is DTAVSQTPKYLVTQMGNDKSIKCEQNLGHDTMYWYKQDSKKFLKIMFSYNNKELIINETVPNRFSPKSPDKAHLNLHINSLELGDSAVYFCASSVQGAREKRFFGSGTQLSVL.

As regards this clonotype: This may be a read error, as it is one base from a much larger clone. This chain joins TRBV2 and TRBJ2-1, with 10 positions matching TRBD1. Trimming cost V 6 bases and J 6 bases; bases outside gene matches: 8. From germline, CDR1 is SNHLY and CDR2 FYNNEI. This CDR3 region has 15 residues. The CDR3 nucleotides are TGTGCCAGCAGCGGGGGACAGGGGCCCTTCAATGAGCAGTTCTTC. As protein: CASSGGQGPFNEQFF.

Comments on this clonotype: One base away lies a much larger clone, so this may be a sequencing read error. This sequence joins TRBV5-1 and TRBJ2-1, with 8 positions matching TRBD2. TRBJ2-7 matches the DNA end more closely, so the J call is doubtful. Looked up from germline, CDR1 is SGHRS and CDR2 is YFSETQ. This CDR3 spans 15 amino acids. In nucleotides, the CDR3 is TGCGCCAGCAGTATTCCGAGCGGGGGATACAATGAGCAGTACTTC. Amino acid sequence: CASSIPSGGYNEQYF.

This chain links TRBV28 with TRBJ1-2; the D is unclear. This CDR3 region has 12 residues. V lost 10 bases and J lost 5, with 14 bases in between. Germline CDR1 is MDHEN and CDR2 is SYDVKM. The CDR3 DNA sequence: TGTGCCACCGAAAGGGATCCTTATGGCTACACCTTC. It codes for CATERDPYGYTF.

This clonotype was recorded many times. This chain connects TRBV24-1 to TRBJ2-1; TRBD2 aligns across 7 bases. The CDR3 has 13 residues. The germline gives CDR1 KGHDR, CDR2 SFDVKD. V dropped 6 bases and J dropped 7; count of bases not matched to a gene: 5. The CDR3 coding sequence is TGTGCCACCAGTACCGGGGGGAGGAATGAGCAGTTCTTC. Amino acids: CATSTGGRNEQFF.

This sequence joins TRBV7-2 and TRBJ2-1; D is ambiguous. Trimming removed 4 bases at V and 7 bases at J, with 14 bases between. CDR3 length equals 14 residues. The V gene's germline CDR1 is SGHTA and CDR2 FQGNSA. CDR3 amino acids: CASSWGGFGNEQFF. Written as DNA, the CDR3 is TGTGCCAGCAGCTGGGGTGGGTTTGGTAATGAGCAGTTCTTC.

This clonotype was seen at least ten times. V and J are TRBV12-3 or TRBV12-4 and TRBJ2-5, with TRBD2 matching 13 bases. This CDR3 has 19 residues. With V trimmed by 5 bases and J by 5 bases, 17 bases remained unmatched. In nucleotides, the CDR3 is TGTGCCAGCAGTCCCTCTACGGGACTAGCGGGGCCGAGGGGCGAGACCCAGTACTTC. Residues: CASSPSTGLAGPRGETQYF.

This clonotype was seen many times. The CDR3 sequence is CASSLRVRGTVSYEQYF. The CDR3 DNA sequence: TGCGCCAGCAGCTTGAGGGTGAGGGGGACTGTCTCCTACGAGCAGTACTTC. The rearrangement uses TRBV5-1 and TRBJ2-7; the D gene could be TRBD1 or TRBD2 (6 bases each). The CDR3 covers 17 residues. Trimming removed 1 base from V and 0 bases from J, with 17 bases in between. Germline loops: CDR1 SGHRS, CDR2 YFSETQ.

This chain uses TRBV24-1 with TRBJ2-2, with D maybe TRBD2 (6 bases). Germline V gives CDR1 KGHDR, CDR2 SFDVKD. Deletions cut 9 bases from V and 3 bases from J, with 16 bases between. The CDR3 runs 15 residues. The CDR3 is CATGRGAPDTGELFF. DNA of the CDR3: TGTGCCACCGGACGCGGGGCCCCGGACACCGGGGAGCTGTTTTTT.

The chain has TRBV30 and TRBJ1-5; D not resolved. The CDR3 is made up of 14 amino acids. V dropped 2 bases and J dropped 0 bases, with 8 bases sitting between them. The germline CDR1 and CDR2 sequences are GTSNPN and SVGIG (reference sequence). The CDR3 DNA follows: TGTGCCTGGAGTCTTCACGCTAGCAATCAGCCCCAGCATTTT. This translates into CAWSLHASNQPQHF.

This clonotype occurred a few times. This rearrangement joins TRBV20-1 to TRBJ2-2; D call uncertain. V lost 0 bases to trimming and J lost 0 bases, with 11 bases between them. The CDR3 contains 16 residues. The germline gives CDR1 DFQATT, CDR2 SNEGSKA (reference sequence). In nucleotides, the CDR3 is TGCAGTGCTAGAGATAGTCGGTTTCCGAACACCGGGGAGCTGTTTTTT. This encodes CSARDSRFPNTGELFF.

This sequence joins TRBV20-1 and TRBJ2-1; 10 bases align to TRBD2. The V gene end was trimmed by 5 bases and the J gene end by 5 bases; junction bases not matched to a gene: 6. CDR1 and CDR2 (germline): DFQATT, SNEGSKA (reference sequence). The CDR3 length is 14 residues. In nucleotides, the CDR3 is TGCAGTGCTCCTGGGCTAGCGGGAGACAATGAGCAGTTCTTC. This sequence encodes CSAPGLAGDNEQFF.

This clonotype has a count of ten or more. The CDR3 region is CASSLDAGTSSYEQYF. DNA for the CDR3: TGTGCCAGCAGCCTAGATGCCGGGACTAGCAGCTACGAGCAGTACTTC. The genes are TRBV7-2 and TRBJ2-7; 9 bases match TRBD2. V lost 5 bases to trimming and J lost 3 bases; unmatched junction nucleotides: 11. CDR3 length: 16 amino acids. Germline loops: CDR1 SGHTA, CDR2 FQGNSA.

V and J are TRBV6-2 or TRBV6-3 and TRBJ1-1; D is possibly TRBD1 (6 bases). The V end was cut by 6 bases, the J end by 5 bases, with 16 bases between. Germline V gene lookup returns CDR1 MNHEY and CDR2 SVGEGT. This CDR3 comprises 14 residues. CDR3 protein: CASSLTGLGTEAFF. CDR3 sequence (DNA): TGTGCCAGCAGCCTCACAGGGTTGGGAACTGAAGCTTTCTTT.

To note about this clonotype: This may come from a read error, since a much larger clone is one base off. The rearrangement links TRBV7-3 to TRBJ2-5; TRBD2 might be the D (7 bases). The V gene lost 5 bases and the J gene lost 11 bases, with 27 bases spanning the gap. CDR1 and CDR2 from the germline V gene are SGHTA and FQGTGA. The CDR3 totals 16 residues. The CDR3 is CASSPSGGAGLDEQYF. In DNA, the CDR3 is TGTGCCAGCAGCCCGAGTGGGGGGGCCGGGCTAGATGAGCAGTACTTC. Full variable domain (rest looked up from reference TRBV7-3 and TRBJ2-5): GAGVSQTPSNKVTEKGKYVELRCDPISGHTALYWYRQSLGQGPEFLIYFQGTGAADDSGLPNDRFFAVRPEGSVSTLKIQRTERGDSAVYLCASSPSGGAGLDEQYFGPGTRLLVL.

The chain is built from TRBV4-2 and TRBJ2-2; 11 nucleotides agree with TRBD2. Germline V gene sequence: CDR1 LGHNA, CDR2 YNFKEQ. J was trimmed by 1 base and V by 0 bases; bases with no gene match: 10. This CDR3 has 20 amino acids. This chain's CDR3 is CASSQDPASGGLVNTGELFF. CDR3 nucleotide sequence: TGTGCCAGCAGCCAAGATCCGGCTAGCGGGGGGCTCGTGAACACCGGGGAGCTGTTTTTT.